Listed here are 9 T cell receptor beta chains from one sample, sequenced in a study of regulatory T cells in long-lasting Graves disease. Arm-PCR of CDR3 regions with iRepertoire HTBI primers generated TCR beta libraries. MiXCR was run by TCRdb on the multiplex PCR reads, yielding one entry per CDR3 protein. The sample has some 450,000 distinct CDR3 sequences, about 16% seen once; the top ten hold 9.5% to 12%. Specified time point: newly diagnosed GD, antithyroid drugs for less than 3 months. From PBMCs, RNA was extracted and then used to make the TCR library. These same records also appear under a second study, on T cells in Graves' hyperthyroidism and ophthalmopathy.

The material sequenced was peripheral blood mononuclear cells (PBMCs), taken at new diagnosis, from a patient treated with antithyroid drugs. Receptor source: a woman in her thirties with Graves disease.

The chain couples TRBV28 to TRBJ1-3; TRBD1 might be the D (5 bases). The CDR3 loop spans 16 amino acids. Germline V gives CDR1 MDHEN, CDR2 SYDVKM. V lost 5 bases and J 1 base, leaving 15 bases between the germline ends. CDR3 loop: CASSQIRERSGNTIYF. The DNA of the CDR3 is TGTGCCAGCAGTCAAATCAGGGAGCGGTCTGGAAACACCATATATTTT.

This clonotype has a count of ten or more. V is TRBV5-1 and J is TRBJ2-3; a possible D gene is TRBD1 (6 bases). The CDR3 has 15 amino acids. Trimming pared 4 bases from V and 0 bases from J, leaving 12 bases between. CDR1 is SGHRS and CDR2 is YFSETQ in the germline V gene. The CDR3 DNA reads as TGCGCCAGCAGCAAGGAAGGGGGTAGCACAGATACGCAGTATTTT. Its protein product is CASSKEGGSTDTQYF. Drawing the rest from reference TRBV5-1 and TRBJ2-3, the complete variable domain is KAGVTQTPRYLIKTRGQQVTLSCSPISGHRSVSWYQQTPGQGLQFLFEYFSETQRNKGNFPGRFSGRQFSNSRSEMNVSTLELGDSALYLCASSKEGGSTDTQYFGPGTRLTVL.

The sample holds many counts of this clonotype. The rearrangement uses TRBV29-1 and TRBJ2-1, with TRBD1 matching 11 bases. The V gene's germline CDR1 is SQVTM and CDR2 ANQGSEA. This CDR3 region has 14 residues. V trimming: 5 bases; J trimming: 5 bases; junction bases outside the gene matches: 5. The CDR3 sequence is CSVRDRGVNNEQFF. The CDR3 DNA reads as TGCAGCGTTAGGGACAGGGGGGTCAACAATGAGCAGTTCTTC.

This clonotype was detected many times. The genes are TRBV18 and TRBJ1-1; D is unclear. The germline V and J ends were trimmed by 3 bases and 5 bases, with 16 bases remaining between them. The CDR3 spans 15 residues. Germline loops: CDR1 KGHSH, CDR2 LQKENI. The CDR3 sequence: CASSPRLELRTEAFF. The CDR3 DNA reads TGTGCCAGCTCACCGCGGTTAGAGTTGAGGACTGAAGCTTTCTTT.

This clonotype was detected ten times or more. The genes are TRBV4-1 and TRBJ1-1, with a weak D call TRBD1 (5 bases). With 0 bases removed from V and 4 bases from J, the gap between germline ends came to 15 bases. The V gene's germline CDR1 is MGHRA and CDR2 YSYEKL. The CDR3 runs 16 residues. The CDR3 DNA reads TGCGCCAGCAGCCAAGAGGAGCAGGGACGGGGCACTGAAGCTTTCTTT. Encoded protein: CASSQEEQGRGTEAFF.

As concerns this clonotype: The junction departs from germline at one end; a sequencing error may be responsible. The V and J genes are TRBV6-2 or TRBV6-3 and TRBJ1-4; weak D call: TRBD1 (5 bases). This CDR3 region has 14 residues. CDR1 is MNHEY, CDR2 SVGEGT, per germline. CDR3 coding DNA: TGTGCCAGCAGTTACCGACGGACAAATGAAAGACTGTTTTTT. Encoded protein: CASSYRRTNERLFF.

There are many counts of this clonotype. V usage is TRBV20-1 and J usage is TRBJ1-4, with D possibly being TRBD1 (5 bases). V lost 3 bases, J lost 0 bases, and 23 bases lay in between. Germline values: CDR1 DFQATT, CDR2 SNEGSKA (reference sequence). There are 19 residues in the CDR3. CDR3 protein: CSASFIDSLLDATNEKLFF. DNA for the CDR3: TGCAGTGCTAGCTTCATCGACAGCCTCCTTGATGCAACTAATGAAAAACTGTTTTTT.

This clonotype was found once. This chain connects TRBV10-3 to TRBJ2-5; 7 nucleotides agree with TRBD1. CDR1 is ENHRY, CDR2 SYGVKD, per germline. The J segment lost 1 base and the V segment lost 3 bases, leaving 5 bases of the junction unmatched. CDR3 size: 15 residues. DNA of the CDR3: TGTGCCATCAGTGACACCGGGACAGTCCAAGAGACCCAGTACTTC. Translated, it gives CAISDTGTVQETQYF.

Many counts were recorded for this clonotype. The rearrangement uses TRBV3-1 and TRBJ2-7, with 7 positions matching TRBD1. The CDR3 spans 13 residues. Germline CDR1 and CDR2: LGHDT and YNNKEL (reference sequence). Trimming at V came to 3 bases and at J to 3 bases, leaving 2 bases not matched to a gene. The CDR3 DNA is TGTGCCAGCAGCCAGCGACAGGGCTACGAGCAGTACTTC. Translating it yields CASSQRQGYEQYF.